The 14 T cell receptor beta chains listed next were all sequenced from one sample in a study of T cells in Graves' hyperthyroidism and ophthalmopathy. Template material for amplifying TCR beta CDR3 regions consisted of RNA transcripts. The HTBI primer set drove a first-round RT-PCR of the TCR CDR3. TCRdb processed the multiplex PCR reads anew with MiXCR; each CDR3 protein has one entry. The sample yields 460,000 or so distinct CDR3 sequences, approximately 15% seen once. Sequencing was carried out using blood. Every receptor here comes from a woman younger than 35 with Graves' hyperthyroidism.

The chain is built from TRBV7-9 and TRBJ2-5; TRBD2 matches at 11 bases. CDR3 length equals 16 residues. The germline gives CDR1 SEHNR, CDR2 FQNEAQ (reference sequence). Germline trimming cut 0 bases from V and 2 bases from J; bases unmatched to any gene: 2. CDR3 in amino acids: CASSLATSGKQETQYF. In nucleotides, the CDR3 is TGTGCCAGCAGCTTAGCGACTAGCGGGAAACAAGAGACCCAGTACTTC.

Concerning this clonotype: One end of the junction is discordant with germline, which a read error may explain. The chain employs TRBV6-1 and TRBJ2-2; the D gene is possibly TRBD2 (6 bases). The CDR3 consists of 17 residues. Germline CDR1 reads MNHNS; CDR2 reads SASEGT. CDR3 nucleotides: TGTGCCAGCAGCAACTCCGCCCGATCACGGGGTGGCGGGGATCTGTTTTTT. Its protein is CASSNSARSRGGGDLFF.

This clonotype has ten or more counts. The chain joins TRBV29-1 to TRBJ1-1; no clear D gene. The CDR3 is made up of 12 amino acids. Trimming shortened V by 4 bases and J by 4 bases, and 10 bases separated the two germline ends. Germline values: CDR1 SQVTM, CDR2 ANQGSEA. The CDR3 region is CSVGNPGTEAFF. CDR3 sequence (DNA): TGCAGCGTTGGGAACCCGGGCACTGAAGCTTTCTTT.

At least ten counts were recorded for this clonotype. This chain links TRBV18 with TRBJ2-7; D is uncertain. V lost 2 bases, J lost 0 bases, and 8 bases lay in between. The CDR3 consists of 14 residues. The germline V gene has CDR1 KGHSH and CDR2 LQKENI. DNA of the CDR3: TGTGCCAGCTCACCAATGGGGAACTCCTACGAGCAGTACGTC. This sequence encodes CASSPMGNSYEQYV.

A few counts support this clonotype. The CDR3 is CASSESGRPYNEQFF. In nucleotides, the CDR3 is TGTGCCAGCAGCGAAAGCGGGAGGCCGTACAATGAGCAGTTCTTC. The chain carries TRBV9 and TRBJ2-1; 9 bases line up with TRBD2. The ends lost 3 bases at V and 4 bases at J; junction bases unmatched: 5. This CDR3 contains 15 residues. CDR1 and CDR2 from the germline V gene are SGDLS and YYNGEE.

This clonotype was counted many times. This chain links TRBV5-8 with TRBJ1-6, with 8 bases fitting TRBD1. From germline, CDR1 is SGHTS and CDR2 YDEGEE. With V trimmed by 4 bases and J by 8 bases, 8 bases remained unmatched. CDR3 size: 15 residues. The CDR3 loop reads CASSERQGPHSPLHF. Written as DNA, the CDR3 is TGTGCCAGCAGCGAACGACAGGGGCCCCATTCACCCCTCCACTTT.

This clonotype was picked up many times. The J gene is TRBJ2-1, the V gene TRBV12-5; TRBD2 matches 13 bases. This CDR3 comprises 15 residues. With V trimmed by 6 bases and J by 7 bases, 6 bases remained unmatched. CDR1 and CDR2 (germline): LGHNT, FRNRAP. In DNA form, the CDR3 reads TGTGCTAGTGGACCGGGACTAGCGGGAAGTAATGAGCAGTTCTTC. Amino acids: CASGPGLAGSNEQFF.

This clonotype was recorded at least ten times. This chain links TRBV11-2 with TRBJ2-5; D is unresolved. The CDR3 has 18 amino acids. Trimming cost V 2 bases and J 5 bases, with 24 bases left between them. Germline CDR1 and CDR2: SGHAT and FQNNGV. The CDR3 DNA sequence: TGTGCCAGCAGCTTAATATCGGAACCTTGGTCCTCCCGCGAGACCCAGTACTTC. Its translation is CASSLISEPWSSRETQYF.

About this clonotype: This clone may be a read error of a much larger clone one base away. CDR3: CASGFGPGGGGTDTQYF. The CDR3 coding sequence is TGCGCCAGCGGCTTCGGACCTGGGGGGGGAGGCACAGATACGCAGTATTTT. This chain connects TRBV5-1 to TRBJ2-3; 7 bases map to TRBD2. Germline V lookup: CDR1 SGHRS, CDR2 YFSETQ. The CDR3 loop spans 17 amino acids.

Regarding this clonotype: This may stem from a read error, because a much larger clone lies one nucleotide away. CDR3 sequence: CASSYGVGRREKPFF. CDR3 coding DNA: TGTGCCAGCAGTTACGGGGTCGGAAGGAGGGAAAAACCGTTTTTT. V gene TRBV6-9 combines with J gene TRBJ1-4; D remains ambiguous. Germline CDR1 MNHGY, CDR2 SVAAGI. CDR3 length: 15 residues.

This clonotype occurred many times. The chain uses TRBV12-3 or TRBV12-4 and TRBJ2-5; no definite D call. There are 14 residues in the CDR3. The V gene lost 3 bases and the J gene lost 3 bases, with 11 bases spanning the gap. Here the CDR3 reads CASSLVVVEETQYF. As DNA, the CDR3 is TGTGCCAGCAGTTTGGTGGTGGTGGAAGAGACCCAGTACTTC.

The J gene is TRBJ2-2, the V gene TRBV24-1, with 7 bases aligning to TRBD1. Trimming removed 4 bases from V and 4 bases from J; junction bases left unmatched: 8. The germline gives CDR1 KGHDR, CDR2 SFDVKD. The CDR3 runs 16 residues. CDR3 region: CATSDPTGVSTGELFF. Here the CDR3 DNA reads TGTGCCACCAGTGACCCCACAGGGGTATCCACCGGGGAGCTGTTTTTT.

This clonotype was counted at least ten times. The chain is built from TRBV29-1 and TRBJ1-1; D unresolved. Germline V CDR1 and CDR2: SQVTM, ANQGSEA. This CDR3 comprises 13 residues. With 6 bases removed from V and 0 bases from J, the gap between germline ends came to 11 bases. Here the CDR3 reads CSVATIMNTEAFF. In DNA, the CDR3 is TGCAGCGTCGCGACCATTATGAACACTGAAGCTTTCTTT.

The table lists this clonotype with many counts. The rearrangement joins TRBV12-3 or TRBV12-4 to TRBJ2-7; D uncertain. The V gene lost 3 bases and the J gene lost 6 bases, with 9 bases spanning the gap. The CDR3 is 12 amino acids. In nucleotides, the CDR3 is TGTGCCAGCAGTTTGAACCAGGCCGAGCAGTACTTC. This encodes CASSLNQAEQYF.